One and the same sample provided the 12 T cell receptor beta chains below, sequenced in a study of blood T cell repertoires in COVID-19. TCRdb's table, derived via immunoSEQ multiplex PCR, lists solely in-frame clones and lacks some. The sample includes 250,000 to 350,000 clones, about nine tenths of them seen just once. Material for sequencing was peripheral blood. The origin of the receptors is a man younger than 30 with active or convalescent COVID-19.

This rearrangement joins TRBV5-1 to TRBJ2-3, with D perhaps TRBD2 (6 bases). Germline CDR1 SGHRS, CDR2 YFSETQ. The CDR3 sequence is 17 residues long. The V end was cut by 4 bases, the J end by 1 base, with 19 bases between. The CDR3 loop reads CASSPWGGEFGTDTQYF. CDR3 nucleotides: TGCGCCAGCAGCCCATGGGGCGGGGAGTTCGGCACAGATACGCAGTATTTT.

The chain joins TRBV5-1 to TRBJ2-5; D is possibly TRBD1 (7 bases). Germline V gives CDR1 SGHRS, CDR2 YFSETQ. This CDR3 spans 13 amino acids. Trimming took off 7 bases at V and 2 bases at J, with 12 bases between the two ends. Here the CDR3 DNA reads TGCGCCAGCGCCCCAGGGGGGCAAGAGACCCAGTACTTC. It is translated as CASAPGGQETQYF.

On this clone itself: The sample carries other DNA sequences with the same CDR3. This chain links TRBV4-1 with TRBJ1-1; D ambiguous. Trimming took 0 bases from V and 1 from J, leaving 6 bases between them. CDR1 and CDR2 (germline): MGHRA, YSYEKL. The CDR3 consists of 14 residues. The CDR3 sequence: CASSQDGRNTEAFF. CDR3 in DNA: TGCGCCAGCAGCCAAGATGGCAGGAACACTGAAGCTTTCTTT.

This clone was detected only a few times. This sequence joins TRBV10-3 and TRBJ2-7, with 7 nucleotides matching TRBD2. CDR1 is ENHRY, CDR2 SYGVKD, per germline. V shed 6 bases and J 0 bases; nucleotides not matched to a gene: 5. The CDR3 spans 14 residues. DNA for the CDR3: TGTGCCATCAGAGATAGCGGGTCCTCCTACGAGCAGTACTTC. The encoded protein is CAIRDSGSSYEQYF.

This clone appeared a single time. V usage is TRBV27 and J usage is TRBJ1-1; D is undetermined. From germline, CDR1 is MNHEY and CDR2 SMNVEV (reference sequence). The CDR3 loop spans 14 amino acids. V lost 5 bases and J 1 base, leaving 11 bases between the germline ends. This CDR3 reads CASSPGIANTEAFF. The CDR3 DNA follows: TGTGCCAGCAGTCCGGGAATCGCGAACACTGAAGCTTTCTTT.

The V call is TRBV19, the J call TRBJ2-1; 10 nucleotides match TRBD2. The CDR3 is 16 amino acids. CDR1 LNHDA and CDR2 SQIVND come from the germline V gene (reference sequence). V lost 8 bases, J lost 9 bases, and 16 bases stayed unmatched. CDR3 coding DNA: TGTGCCAGTGCCGGGACTAGCGAGAGTGGGCGGGTTGAGCAGTTCTTC. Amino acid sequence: CASAGTSESGRVEQFF. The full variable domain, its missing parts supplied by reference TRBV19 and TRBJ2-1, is DGGITQSPKYLFRKEGQNVTLSCEQNLNHDAMYWYRQDPGQGLRLIYYSQIVNDFQKGDIAEGYSVSREKKESFPLTVTSAQKNPTAFYLCASAGTSESGRVEQFFGPGTRLTVL.

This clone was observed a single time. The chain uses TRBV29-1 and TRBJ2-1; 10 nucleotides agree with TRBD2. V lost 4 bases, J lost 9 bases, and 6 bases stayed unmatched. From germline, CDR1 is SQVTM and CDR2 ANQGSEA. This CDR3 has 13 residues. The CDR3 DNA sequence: TGCAGCGTTGGGGGGACTAGCGTAGGTGAGCAGTTCTTC. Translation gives CSVGGTSVGEQFF.

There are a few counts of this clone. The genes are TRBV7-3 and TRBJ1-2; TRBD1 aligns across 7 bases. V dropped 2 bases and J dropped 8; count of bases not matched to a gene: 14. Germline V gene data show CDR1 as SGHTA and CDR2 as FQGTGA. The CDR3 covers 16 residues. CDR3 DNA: TGTGCCAGCAGCTTAGGTGCTGGACAGGTGGTTGGGGGCTACACCTTC. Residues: CASSLGAGQVVGGYTF.

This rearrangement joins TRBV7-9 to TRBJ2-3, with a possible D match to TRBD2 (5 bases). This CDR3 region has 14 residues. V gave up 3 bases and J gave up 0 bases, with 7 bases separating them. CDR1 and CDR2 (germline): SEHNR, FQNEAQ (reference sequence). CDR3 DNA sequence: TGTGCCAGCAGCTTCGAGCGGAGCACAGATACGCAGTATTTT. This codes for CASSFERSTDTQYF. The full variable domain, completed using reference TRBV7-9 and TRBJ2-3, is DTGVSQNPRHKITKRGQNVTFRCDPISEHNRLYWYRQTLGQGPEFLTYFQNEAQLEKSRLLSDRFSAERPKGSFSTLEIQRTEQGDSAMYLCASSFERSTDTQYFGPGTRLTVL.

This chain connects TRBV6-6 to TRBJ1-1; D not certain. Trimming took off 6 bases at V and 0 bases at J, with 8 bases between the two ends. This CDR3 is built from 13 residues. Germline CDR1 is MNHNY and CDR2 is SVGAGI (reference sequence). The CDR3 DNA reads TGTGCCAGCAGACAGCTGATGAACACTGAAGCTTTCTTT. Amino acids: CASRQLMNTEAFF.

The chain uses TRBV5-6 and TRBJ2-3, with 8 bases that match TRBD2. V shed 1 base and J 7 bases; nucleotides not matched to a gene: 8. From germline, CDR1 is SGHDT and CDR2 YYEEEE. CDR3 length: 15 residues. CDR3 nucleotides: TGTGCCAGCAGCTTGATGGTAGCGGGACTAAATACGCAGTATTTT. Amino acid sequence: CASSLMVAGLNTQYF. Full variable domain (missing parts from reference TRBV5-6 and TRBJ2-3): DAGVTQSPTHLIKTRGQQVTLRCSPKSGHDTVSWYQQALGQGPQFIFQYYEEEERQRGNFPDRFSGHQFPNYSSELNVNALLLGDSALYLCASSLMVAGLNTQYFGPGTRLTVL.

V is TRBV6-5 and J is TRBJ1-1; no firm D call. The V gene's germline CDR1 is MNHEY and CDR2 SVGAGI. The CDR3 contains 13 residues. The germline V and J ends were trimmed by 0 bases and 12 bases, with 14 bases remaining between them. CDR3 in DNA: TGTGCCAGCAGTTACTCCGGGGATACGAGAACTTTCTTT. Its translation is CASSYSGDTRTFF.